What follows are 9 T cell receptor beta chains derived from one specimen sequenced in a study of a mutant IDH1 vaccine in newly diagnosed glioma. Indicated time point: week 5, during vaccination. Mutant IDH1 20-mer peptide, at 300 ug, made up each vaccine dose, with topical imiquimod. These receptors have no known antigen. The table came from immunoSEQ multiplex PCR; TCRdb's copy has only in-frame clones and leaves some out. Of some 37,000 clones listed, roughly 74% are singletons. The sample in question was PBMCs, obtained from a glioma patient whose treatment included an IDH1 peptide vaccine. All receptors derive from a man in his forties with glioma.

This chain joins TRBV7-2 and TRBJ2-5; a possible D gene is TRBD2 (6 bases). Germline V gene data show CDR1 as SGHTA and CDR2 as FQGNSA. Trimming took 4 bases from V and 2 from J, leaving 8 bases between them. The CDR3 totals 13 residues. CDR3 DNA: TGTGCCAGCAGCTGGGACTTACAAGAGACCCAGTACTTC. Protein sequence: CASSWDLQETQYF.

This clone was counted a few times. The genes are TRBV4-1 and TRBJ2-5; weak D call: TRBD2 (6 bases). Germline V gene data show CDR1 as MGHRA and CDR2 as YSYEKL. V lost 3 bases to trimming and J lost 4 bases, with 12 bases between them. The length of the CDR3 is 14 residues. DNA of the CDR3: TGCGCCAGCAGCCAGGGGGGACTCCGAGAGACCCAGTACTTC. It specifies CASSQGGLRETQYF.

J is TRBJ2-5 and V is TRBV30; no clear D gene. V was shortened by 0 bases and J by 2 bases, with 10 bases between the two germline ends. The CDR3 has 14 amino acids. Germline V gives CDR1 GTSNPN, CDR2 SVGIG (reference sequence). CDR3 coding DNA: TGTGCCTGGAGTGTACCGGTCAGGCAAGAGACCCAGTACTTC. Encoded protein: CAWSVPVRQETQYF.

The chain uses TRBV4-1 and TRBJ2-5; D is perhaps TRBD2 (5 bases). In germline, CDR1 is MGHRA, CDR2 YSYEKL. Trimming pared 1 base from V and 0 bases from J, leaving 24 bases between. The CDR3 loop spans 20 amino acids. The CDR3 reads CASSQGPSRGLRHHQETQYF. The CDR3 nucleotides read TGCGCCAGCAGCCAAGGCCCTTCTAGAGGGCTGCGGCACCACCAAGAGACCCAGTACTTC.

This chain joins TRBV15 and TRBJ1-1, with D possibly being TRBD1 (5 bases). This CDR3 is built from 16 residues. V gave up 3 bases and J gave up 0 bases, with 14 bases separating them. Germline loops: CDR1 LNHNV, CDR2 YYDKDF (reference sequence). DNA of the CDR3: TGTGCCACCAGCAGGGGGGTAGAAGTGATGAACACTGAAGCTTTCTTT. Protein sequence: CATSRGVEVMNTEAFF.

This clone was detected only once. The chain recombines TRBV30 with TRBJ2-6; D is ambiguous. This CDR3 spans 15 amino acids. V lost 1 base and J lost 0, with 7 bases in between. CDR1 is GTSNPN and CDR2 is SVGIG in the germline V gene (reference sequence). This CDR3 is CAWSGKSSGANVLTF. CDR3 nucleotide sequence: TGTGCCTGGAGTGGGAAAAGCTCTGGGGCCAACGTCCTGACTTTC.

This chain connects TRBV27 to TRBJ2-5, with TRBD2 matching over 13 bases. V lost 5 bases, J lost 7 bases, and 7 bases stayed unmatched. There are 15 residues in the CDR3. From germline, CDR1 is MNHEY and CDR2 SMNVEV (reference sequence). The chain's CDR3 is CASSTTSGGKGTQYF. DNA of the CDR3: TGTGCCAGCAGTACGACTAGCGGGGGGAAAGGGACCCAGTACTTC.

The chain employs TRBV7-8 and TRBJ2-7; TRBD2 agrees at 8 bases. J lost 0 bases, V lost 1 base, and 8 bases had no gene match. This CDR3 region has 17 residues. Germline V gene lookup returns CDR1 SGHVS and CDR2 FQNEAQ. The CDR3 region is CASSLVGSGVGSYEQYF. CDR3 bases: TGTGCCAGCAGCTTAGTAGGTAGCGGGGTGGGCTCCTACGAGCAGTACTTC.

The chain employs TRBV7-2 and TRBJ2-3; D is perhaps TRBD2 (6 bases). The CDR3 has 17 residues. Germline lookup yields CDR1 SGHTA and CDR2 FQGNSA. Trimming took off 1 base at V and 4 bases at J, with 18 bases between the two ends. CDR3 nucleotide sequence: TGTGCCAGCAGCTTAGACAGGAGGGGCCCCGGGTCAGATACGCAGTATTTT. It specifies CASSLDRRGPGSDTQYF.